This TCR beta chain was observed in a study of radiation and T cells in renal cell carcinoma. The length of the CDR3 is 16 residues. CDR1 KGHSH and CDR2 LQKENI come from the germline V gene. Losses at the gene ends were 3 bases for V and 2 bases for J; bases not matched to a gene: 6. Produced via immunoSEQ multiplex PCR; TCRdb's table is partial and in-frame only. Of some 140,000 clones listed, about 88% were seen once; the top ten hold about 12%. Worth noting for this clone: Its antigen is not identified.

The time point denotes: baseline pretreatment blood. Described treatment: 15 Gy SBRT to primary tumor, nephrectomy 4 weeks later. Clear cell pathology was present in this patient's renal cell carcinoma. Broader study findings: Without pretreatment biopsies, baseline tumor clonotype presence was undetermined.

This sequence originates from a woman aged 45-65 years with renal cell carcinoma. The V and J genes are TRBV18 and TRBJ2-2, with 7 bases aligning to TRBD1. The input for sequencing was blood, taken from a patient whose treatment included radiotherapy and nephrectomy. The CDR3 is CASSPSRQGNTGELFF. DNA of the CDR3: TGTGCCAGCTCACCTTCAAGACAGGGAAACACCGGGGAGCTGTTTTTT.